This entry concerns a single T cell receptor beta chain. Its antigen remains unidentified. No base quality values were provided; no much bigger clone lies one nucleotide off. The germline V gene encodes CDR1 MDHEN and CDR2 SYDVKM. Trimming takes 4 bases from V and 1 base from J, and the germline ends sit 23 bases apart. The CDR3 runs 18 residues from the cysteine to the phenylalanine. Only the CDR3 region is kept as DNA, spanning 54 bases read in frame from base 1. The data stem from a study of human T cells and chemical hapten exposure (dated by TCRdb to about 2021). For context, the study as a whole: Libraries were combined into a pool for sequencing, and differences in TCR yield between samples came mainly from small differences in library volumes within the pool. The study tracked peripheral blood TCR repertoire changes in vivo during primary and secondary sensitization to the hapten diphenylcyclopropenone (DPC) in alopecia patients. Each blood RNA sample was used to sequence both TCR alpha and TCR beta chains. Study-level results and caveats: The number of TCRs above 1 in 1000 frequency did not change with DPC sensitization; there was no evidence of global repertoire structure alterations. Repeated subsampling changed both the strength of the expansion versus patch-test correlation and the threshold at which the correlation became significant.

Library generation was performed with 5' RACE. Sequenced using an Illumina MiSeq. Library preparation attached unique molecular identifiers to individual cDNA molecules for quantitative, reproducible TCR counting. The authors' pipeline ran thus. Samples had a median of roughly 100,000 TCRs, with a range from roughly 23,224 to 700,000. V, J and CDR3 annotation of the TCR reads was carried out using the Decombinator software suite. To make PS versus PT1 abundance plots, every sample was subsampled to the same number of TCRs (28,000). Expanded TCRs were defined as absent before sensitization and observed at least eight times at the 2-week time point. The public sequencing data were trimmed at Q25 with fastp and processed into clonotypes with MiXCR by TCRdb, which kept only in-frame beta chains. When rows share a CDR3 protein, they turn into one entry using the most common DNA and genes. These V and J calls derive from TCRdb rather than the authors' analysis. The sample contains roughly 120,000 distinct CDR3 sequences, 19% of them found a single time. About 3% of the sample is held by the ten biggest clonotypes.

Total RNA was extracted from unfractionated whole blood that had been collected in Tempus Blood RNA tubes. As TCR sequencing controls, a handful of healthy volunteers were used, with blood taken at day 0, 2 weeks and 6 weeks. The receptor was derived from a human donor in good health. The chain is encoded by TRBV28 joined to TRBJ2-7, with the D call perhaps TRBD1 or TRBD2, each one matching 5 bases. In nucleotides, the sequence is TGTGCCAGCAGTTACCCGGACTGGGGCTCTTCTCGGTCCTACGAGCAGTACTTC. This is translated as CASSYPDWGSSRSYEQYF.